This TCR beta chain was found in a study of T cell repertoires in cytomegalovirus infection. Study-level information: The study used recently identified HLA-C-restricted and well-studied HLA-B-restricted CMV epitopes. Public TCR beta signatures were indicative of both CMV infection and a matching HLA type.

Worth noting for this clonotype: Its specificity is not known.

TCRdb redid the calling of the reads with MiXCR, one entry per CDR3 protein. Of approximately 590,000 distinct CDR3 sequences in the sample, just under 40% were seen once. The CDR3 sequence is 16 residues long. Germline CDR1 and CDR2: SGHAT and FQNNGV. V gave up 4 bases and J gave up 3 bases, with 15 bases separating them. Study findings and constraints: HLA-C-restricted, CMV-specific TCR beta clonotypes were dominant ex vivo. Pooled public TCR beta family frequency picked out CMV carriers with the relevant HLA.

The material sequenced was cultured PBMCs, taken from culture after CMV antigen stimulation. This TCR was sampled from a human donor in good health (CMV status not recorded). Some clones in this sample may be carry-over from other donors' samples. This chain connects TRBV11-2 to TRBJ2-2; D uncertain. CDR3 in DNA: TGTGCCAGCAGCTGGGCCTTTAGGGTGCACACCGGGGAGCTGTTTTTT. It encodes CASSWAFRVHTGELFF.